Listed below are T cell receptor beta chains from one sample, sequenced in a study of beta chain features in type 1 diabetes. Sequenced by immunoSEQ multiplex PCR; TCRdb stores in-frame clones only, minus some. The table lists about 400,000 clones, around 12% of them singletons. The sample comprised naive CD4+ T cells from blood. These receptors came from a woman aged 18-35 years with type 1 diabetes. Both conserved end residues are part of each CDR3. The order of the fields is CDR3 protein, CDR3 DNA, clone size, CDR3 length, D gene, J gene, V gene. The D gene is left open where the match is weak. Clone size is not always given. Where it is, it says once, few, many or a class for expanded clones.

CDR3aa: CATSRTGTGNTEAFF; CDR3nt: TGTGCCACCAGCCGGACCGGGACAGGGAACACTGAAGCTTTCTTT; abundance: -; len: 15; d_gene: TRBD1; j_gene: TRBJ1-1; v_gene: TRBV15
CDR3aa: CASSILGTGPYTF; CDR3nt: TGTGCCAGTAGTATACTCGGGACAGGCCCCTACACCTTC; abundance: -; len: 13; d_gene: TRBD1; j_gene: TRBJ1-2; v_gene: TRBV19
CDR3aa: CASKSVRGPYEQYF; CDR3nt: TGCGCCAGCAAAAGTGTCAGGGGCCCCTACGAGCAGTACTTC; abundance: few; len: 14; d_gene: -; j_gene: TRBJ2-7; v_gene: TRBV5-1
CDR3aa: CASSQDIGTVYEQYF; CDR3nt: TGCGCCAGCAGCCAAGACATAGGGACTGTATACGAGCAGTACTTC; abundance: few; len: 15; d_gene: -; j_gene: TRBJ2-7; v_gene: TRBV4-3
CDR3aa: CASSPGRGANEKLFF; CDR3nt: TGTGCCAGCAGCCCTGGCCGGGGTGCTAATGAAAAACTGTTTTTT; abundance: -; len: 15; d_gene: -; j_gene: TRBJ1-4; v_gene: TRBV7-9
CDR3aa: CASSPIAGPPNIQYF; CDR3nt: TGTGCCAGCAGCCCCATAGCGGGGCCGCCAAACATTCAGTACTTC; abundance: -; len: 15; d_gene: TRBD2; j_gene: TRBJ2-4; v_gene: TRBV7-9
CDR3aa: CASSQPTGGRNQPQHF; CDR3nt: TGCGCCAGCAGCCAGCCCACAGGGGGTAGGAATCAGCCCCAGCATTTT; abundance: -; len: 16; d_gene: TRBD1; j_gene: TRBJ1-5; v_gene: TRBV4-1
CDR3aa: CASARDYPYEQYF; CDR3nt: TGTGCCAGCGCTCGGGACTACCCCTACGAGCAGTACTTC; abundance: -; len: 13; d_gene: TRBD2; j_gene: TRBJ2-7; v_gene: TRBV11-2
CDR3aa: CASSNRQGGRYNEQFF; CDR3nt: TGTGCCAGTAGTAATCGACAGGGAGGTCGCTACAATGAGCAGTTCTTC; abundance: -; len: 16; d_gene: -; j_gene: TRBJ2-1; v_gene: TRBV19
CDR3aa: CASSLSTVGGYTF; CDR3nt: TGTGCCAGCAGTTTATCGACAGTTGGTGGCTACACCTTC; abundance: -; len: 13; d_gene: -; j_gene: TRBJ1-2; v_gene: TRBV27
CDR3aa: CASSNRTGGHSITYEQYF; CDR3nt: TGTGCCAGCAGCAACCGGACAGGGGGGCATTCGATCACCTACGAGCAGTACTTC; abundance: -; len: 18; d_gene: -; j_gene: TRBJ2-7; v_gene: TRBV21-1
CDR3aa: CASSLPGQRNEQFF; CDR3nt: TGCGCCAGCAGCTTGCCGGGACAGCGTAATGAGCAGTTCTTC; abundance: -; len: 14; d_gene: TRBD1; j_gene: TRBJ2-1; v_gene: TRBV5-1
CDR3aa: CASSGKTARETQYF; CDR3nt: TGTGCCAGCAGCGGTAAGACAGCGCGGGAGACCCAGTACTTC; abundance: -; len: 14; d_gene: -; j_gene: TRBJ2-5; v_gene: TRBV9
CDR3aa: CASSRGNQPQHF; CDR3nt: TGTGCCAGCAGCCGGGGGAATCAGCCCCAGCATTTT; abundance: -; len: 12; d_gene: -; j_gene: TRBJ1-5; v_gene: TRBV11-2
CDR3aa: CASSIGGGSNQPQHF; CDR3nt: TGTGCCAGTAGTATAGGAGGGGGCTCCAATCAGCCCCAGCATTTT; abundance: -; len: 15; d_gene: TRBD1; j_gene: TRBJ1-5; v_gene: TRBV19
CDR3aa: CASRPSSYTQYF; CDR3nt: TGTGCCAGCAGACCCTCGAGCTATACGCAGTATTTT; abundance: -; len: 12; d_gene: -; j_gene: TRBJ2-3; v_gene: TRBV28
CDR3aa: CASSRGGGLSYNEQFF; CDR3nt: TGTGCCAGCAGTAGAGGAGGGGGCCTCTCCTACAATGAGCAGTTCTTC; abundance: few; len: 16; d_gene: -; j_gene: TRBJ2-1; v_gene: TRBV27
CDR3aa: CASSPSSGRSYEQYF; CDR3nt: TGTGCCAGCAGTCCGAGTAGCGGGCGTTCCTACGAGCAGTACTTC; abundance: -; len: 15; d_gene: TRBD2; j_gene: TRBJ2-7; v_gene: TRBV6-5
CDR3aa: CASSVDRGLINEQFF; CDR3nt: TGTGCCAGCAGTGTAGACAGGGGACTCATCAATGAGCAGTTCTTC; abundance: -; len: 15; d_gene: TRBD1; j_gene: TRBJ2-1; v_gene: TRBV2
CDR3aa: CASSTRTSLTDTQYF; CDR3nt: TGTGCCAGCAGCACCCGGACTAGCCTCACAGATACGCAGTATTTT; abundance: -; len: 15; d_gene: TRBD2; j_gene: TRBJ2-3; v_gene: TRBV5-4
CDR3aa: CASTKGATRQYF; CDR3nt: TGTGCCAGCACCAAGGGGGCGACTAGGCAGTATTTT; abundance: few; len: 12; d_gene: -; j_gene: TRBJ2-3; v_gene: TRBV5-6
CDR3aa: CASTRGGIRTDTQYF; CDR3nt: TGTGCCAGCACTCGCGGGGGGATCCGCACAGATACGCAGTATTTT; abundance: few; len: 15; d_gene: TRBD2; j_gene: TRBJ2-3; v_gene: TRBV7-2
CDR3aa: CASSVKTRRNEQFF; CDR3nt: TGTGCCAGCAGCGTAAAGACTAGACGCAATGAGCAGTTCTTC; abundance: -; len: 14; d_gene: -; j_gene: TRBJ2-1; v_gene: TRBV9
CDR3aa: CASSRGRNDNEQFF; CDR3nt: TGCGCCAGCAGCCGGGGCCGTAATGACAATGAGCAGTTCTTC; abundance: -; len: 14; d_gene: -; j_gene: TRBJ2-1; v_gene: TRBV4-3
CDR3aa: CAASPGGDTQYF; CDR3nt: TGTGCCGCCAGCCCGGGGGGAGATACGCAGTATTTT; abundance: -; len: 12; d_gene: TRBD2; j_gene: TRBJ2-3; v_gene: TRBV30
CDR3aa: CASSLELATNEQFF; CDR3nt: TGTGCCAGCAGCTTAGAACTAGCGACTAATGAGCAGTTCTTC; abundance: -; len: 14; d_gene: TRBD2; j_gene: TRBJ2-1; v_gene: TRBV7-2
CDR3aa: CASSHLAGYEQYF; CDR3nt: TGCGCCAGCAGCCACCTAGCGGGCTACGAGCAGTACTTC; abundance: -; len: 13; d_gene: TRBD2; j_gene: TRBJ2-7; v_gene: TRBV4-1
CDR3aa: CAGVAGFDTQYF; CDR3nt: TGTGCCGGGGTAGCGGGGTTTGATACGCAGTATTTT; abundance: -; len: 12; d_gene: TRBD2; j_gene: TRBJ2-3; v_gene: TRBV7-9
CDR3aa: CASSVVAGQETQYF; CDR3nt: TGTGCCAGCAGTGTCGTGGCGGGACAAGAGACCCAGTACTTC; abundance: -; len: 14; d_gene: -; j_gene: TRBJ2-5; v_gene: TRBV19
CDR3aa: CAWSRTGGVTEAFF; CDR3nt: TGTGCCTGGAGCCGTACGGGAGGGGTCACTGAAGCTTTCTTT; abundance: -; len: 14; d_gene: -; j_gene: TRBJ1-1; v_gene: TRBV30
CDR3aa: CASSPGLSYEQYF; CDR3nt: TGTGCCAGCAGCCCGGGACTCTCCTACGAGCAGTACTTC; abundance: -; len: 13; d_gene: -; j_gene: TRBJ2-7; v_gene: TRBV7-2
CDR3aa: CASRLAGAQETQYF; CDR3nt: TGCGCCAGCAGACTAGCGGGGGCTCAAGAGACCCAGTACTTC; abundance: -; len: 14; d_gene: TRBD2; j_gene: TRBJ2-5; v_gene: TRBV5-1
CDR3aa: CASSPQGSPDEQFF; CDR3nt: TGTGCCAGCTCACCCCAGGGGTCGCCGGATGAGCAGTTCTTC; abundance: -; len: 14; d_gene: -; j_gene: TRBJ2-1; v_gene: TRBV18
CDR3aa: CASSPPLTGAYEQYF; CDR3nt: TGTGCCAGCAGTCCCCCCTTGACAGGGGCCTACGAGCAGTACTTC; abundance: -; len: 15; d_gene: TRBD1; j_gene: TRBJ2-7; v_gene: TRBV28
CDR3aa: CSAHRRGADTQYF; CDR3nt: TGCAGCGCCCACCGACGGGGGGCAGATACGCAGTATTTT; abundance: -; len: 13; d_gene: TRBD2; j_gene: TRBJ2-3; v_gene: TRBV29-1
CDR3aa: CASGRAQQETQYF; CDR3nt: TGTGCCAGTGGGAGGGCGCAGCAAGAGACCCAGTACTTC; abundance: few; len: 13; d_gene: TRBD2; j_gene: TRBJ2-5; v_gene: TRBV19
CDR3aa: CASSFDSYEQYF; CDR3nt: TGCGCCAGCAGCTTCGACAGCTACGAGCAGTACTTC; abundance: -; len: 12; d_gene: -; j_gene: TRBJ2-7; v_gene: TRBV5-1
CDR3aa: CASTPGTAYEKLFF; CDR3nt: TGTGCCAGCACACCCGGAACAGCTTATGAAAAACTGTTTTTT; abundance: -; len: 14; d_gene: -; j_gene: TRBJ1-4; v_gene: TRBV28
CDR3aa: CASSLEVGGETQYF; CDR3nt: TGCGCCAGCAGCTTGGAGGTCGGGGGAGAGACCCAGTACTTC; abundance: -; len: 14; d_gene: -; j_gene: TRBJ2-5; v_gene: TRBV5-1
CDR3aa: CASSNWGGPDTQYF; CDR3nt: TGTGCCAGCAGTAACTGGGGGGGCCCAGATACGCAGTATTTT; abundance: -; len: 14; d_gene: -; j_gene: TRBJ2-3; v_gene: TRBV6-6
CDR3aa: CASTLRDRSTDTQYF; CDR3nt: TGTGCCAGCACCCTACGGGACAGGAGCACAGATACGCAGTATTTT; abundance: -; len: 15; d_gene: -; j_gene: TRBJ2-3; v_gene: TRBV21-1
CDR3aa: CASSAPVVSGELFF; CDR3nt: TGTGCCAGCAGCGCGCCCGTTGTTTCCGGGGAGCTGTTTTTT; abundance: -; len: 14; d_gene: -; j_gene: TRBJ2-2; v_gene: TRBV7-2
CDR3aa: CASSGLAEETQYF; CDR3nt: TGTGCCAGCAGTGGACTAGCTGAAGAGACCCAGTACTTC; abundance: few; len: 13; d_gene: TRBD2; j_gene: TRBJ2-5; v_gene: TRBV2
CDR3aa: CSGRGGRETQYF; CDR3nt: TGCAGCGGACGGGGGGGCAGGGAGACCCAGTACTTC; abundance: -; len: 12; d_gene: TRBD2; j_gene: TRBJ2-5; v_gene: TRBV29-1
CDR3aa: CASSLSVGPGSQQYF; CDR3nt: TGTGCCAGCAGCTTATCGGTGGGGCCAGGGTCCCAGCAGTACTTC; abundance: -; len: 15; d_gene: -; j_gene: TRBJ2-7; v_gene: TRBV11-2
CDR3aa: CASRRAANTGELFF; CDR3nt: TGTGCCAGCAGGCGGGCCGCGAACACCGGGGAGCTGTTTTTT; abundance: few; len: 14; d_gene: -; j_gene: TRBJ2-2; v_gene: TRBV7-2
CDR3aa: CSVGVRGVGTDTQYF; CDR3nt: TGCAGCGTTGGGGTGCGGGGGGTTGGCACAGATACGCAGTATTTT; abundance: few; len: 15; d_gene: TRBD2; j_gene: TRBJ2-3; v_gene: TRBV29-1
CDR3aa: CAWGRPGAAQETQYF; CDR3nt: TGTGCCTGGGGGCGCCCAGGGGCGGCTCAAGAGACCCAGTACTTC; abundance: few; len: 15; d_gene: -; j_gene: TRBJ2-5; v_gene: TRBV30
CDR3aa: CASSSSQGRGPEAFF; CDR3nt: TGTGCCAGCAGCTCCTCCCAGGGGAGGGGACCTGAAGCTTTCTTT; abundance: -; len: 15; d_gene: -; j_gene: TRBJ1-1; v_gene: TRBV11-2
CDR3aa: CASSSDRVAFF; CDR3nt: TGTGCCAGCAGCTCAGACAGGGTTGCTTTCTTT; abundance: -; len: 11; d_gene: TRBD1; j_gene: TRBJ1-1; v_gene: TRBV7-8
CDR3aa: CASRPGGSEQYF; CDR3nt: TGTGCCAGCAGACCCGGAGGCTCCGAGCAGTACTTC; abundance: -; len: 12; d_gene: -; j_gene: TRBJ2-7; v_gene: TRBV7-8
CDR3aa: CASSILGQGNEQYF; CDR3nt: TGTGCCAGTAGTATTTTGGGACAGGGCAACGAGCAGTACTTC; abundance: -; len: 14; d_gene: TRBD1; j_gene: TRBJ2-7; v_gene: TRBV19